The 16 T cell receptor beta chains below were found in one sample sequenced in a study of cytomegalovirus exposure and HLA in healthy donors. The method was immunoSEQ multiplex PCR; TCRdb's version includes in-frame clones alone and lacks a portion of them. The sample records approximately 150,000 clones, around 90% being singletons. The sample taken for sequencing was PBMCs. All receptors derive from a woman between 18 and 30 years old in good health and CMV-seropositive.

The V and J genes are TRBV6-1 and TRBJ1-4, with a possible D match to TRBD1 (6 bases). Trimming removed 5 bases from V and 8 bases from J, with 12 bases in between. The CDR3 contains 13 residues. The germline V gene encodes CDR1 MNHNS and CDR2 SASEGT. In nucleotides, the CDR3 is TGTGCCAGCAGTTTACAGGGTAGGGAAAAACTGTTTTTT. Protein: CASSLQGREKLFF.

CDR3 in DNA: TGTGCCAGCAGCAACCCTCCAGAGACCCAGTACTTC. The encoded protein is CASSNPPETQYF. This chain joins TRBV21-1 and TRBJ2-5; the table's TRBD2 call for D was not verified on the DNA. TRBV21-1 is designated a pseudogene. The CDR3 extends over 12 amino acids.

This chain connects TRBV30 to TRBJ1-2; D ambiguous. CDR3 length equals 13 residues. Per the germline V gene, CDR1 is GTSNPN and CDR2 is SVGIG (reference sequence). V lost 3 bases and J lost 1, with 9 bases in between. The CDR3 DNA sequence: TGTGCCTGGAGAGCCTTAAATAACTATGGCTACACCTTC. This encodes CAWRALNNYGYTF.

This rearrangement joins TRBV7-2 to TRBJ2-7, with 8 bases matching TRBD2. This CDR3 comprises 14 residues. The J segment lost 6 bases and the V segment lost 5 bases, leaving 9 bases of the junction unmatched. CDR1 and CDR2 from the germline V gene are SGHTA and FQGNSA. The CDR3 DNA reads as TGTGCCAGCAGCCGGGGACTAGAGTACGGCGAGCAGTACTTC. Translated: CASSRGLEYGEQYF. The whole variable domain, filled in from reference TRBV7-2 and TRBJ2-7, reads GAGVSQSPSNKVTEKGKDVELRCDPISGHTALYWYRQSLGQGLEFLIYFQGNSAPDKSGLPSDRFSAERTGGSVSTLTIQRTQQEDSAVYLCASSRGLEYGEQYFGPGTRLTVT.

This clone was seen only once. The chain combines TRBV5-1 with TRBJ2-2; 10 nucleotides agree with TRBD1. Germline V gene lookup returns CDR1 SGHRS and CDR2 YFSETQ. V lost 5 bases and J lost 6; bases outside the gene matches: 7. The CDR3 spans 15 residues. In DNA, the CDR3 is TGCGCCAGCAGGCGCGGGACAGGGGAGGCCGGGGAGCTGTTTTTT. The encoded protein is CASRRGTGEAGELFF.

The chain uses TRBV11-3 and TRBJ2-2; 11 bases agree with TRBD2. Germline V CDR1 and CDR2: SGHNT, YENEEA. The CDR3 extends over 13 amino acids. V lost 4 bases, J lost 12 bases, and 4 bases stayed unmatched. CDR3 sequence (DNA): TGTGCCAGCAGCTCCCTAGCGGGGGGTAAGCTGTTTTTT. This codes for CASSSLAGGKLFF.

The chain combines TRBV4-1 with TRBJ2-5; 10 bases line up with TRBD2. J lost 2 bases, V lost 1 base, and 1 base had no gene match. The V gene's germline CDR1 is MGHRA and CDR2 YSYEKL. CDR3 length equals 15 residues. The chain's CDR3 is CASSQGTSGQETQYF. The CDR3 DNA sequence: TGCGCCAGCAGCCAAGGGACTAGCGGACAAGAGACCCAGTACTTC.

J is TRBJ2-7 and V is TRBV11-2; 8 bases map to TRBD2. The CDR3 totals 15 residues. Germline V gene sequence: CDR1 SGHAT, CDR2 FQNNGV. V gave up 1 base and J gave up 6 bases; unmatched junction bases: 8. DNA of the CDR3: TGTGCCAGCAGCTTAGGGCGAGCGGGAGCGCGCGAGCAGTACTTC. Amino acid sequence: CASSLGRAGAREQYF.

The chain employs TRBV27 and TRBJ2-5; a weak D match, TRBD1 (6 bases). The V end was cut by 5 bases, the J end by 1 base, with 23 bases between. CDR3 size: 18 residues. Germline V CDR1 and CDR2: MNHEY, SMNVEV (reference sequence). The CDR3 DNA follows: TGTGCCAGCAGTCTCGCCCTATTGCAGGGGCCTTGCCAAGAGACCCAGTACTTC. The encoded protein is CASSLALLQGPCQETQYF.

The chain recombines TRBV5-6 with TRBJ2-3; perhaps TRBD2 as D (5 bases). The CDR3 is made up of 15 amino acids. Germline assignment: CDR1 SGHDT and CDR2 YYEEEE. V dropped 0 bases and J dropped 4 bases, with 12 bases sitting between them. The CDR3 region has the DNA TGTGCCAGCAGCTTGGAACGGGAAACCGCAGATACGCAGTATTTT. Translated, it gives CASSLERETADTQYF.

V is TRBV10-3 and J is TRBJ2-7, with TRBD1 identical over 11 bases. The CDR3 contains 15 residues. The germline V gene encodes CDR1 ENHRY and CDR2 SYGVKD. J was trimmed by 1 base and V by 6 bases; bases with no gene match: 5. CDR3 nucleotide sequence: TGTGCCATCAGGGGCGGGACAGGGGGATCCTACGAGCAGTACTTC. It yields the protein CAIRGGTGGSYEQYF.

This clone occurred a few times. This chain uses TRBV1 with TRBJ1-5. TRBV1 is reported as a pseudogene. The CDR3 totals 16 residues. The CDR3 reads CTSSQERGHNNQPQHF. The CDR3 DNA reads TGCACCAGCAGCCAAGAGCGGGGGCATAACAATCAGCCCCAGCATTTT.

A note on this clone: Additional DNA sequences in this sample encode the identical CDR3. The CDR3 coding sequence is TGTGCCTGGACTAGCGGACGAAATGAGCAGTTCTTC. It yields the protein CAWTSGRNEQFF. This rearrangement joins TRBV30 to TRBJ2-1; 7 positions match TRBD2. V trimming: 4 bases; J trimming: 7 bases; junction bases outside the gene matches: 4. This CDR3 has 12 residues. From germline, CDR1 is GTSNPN and CDR2 SVGIG (reference sequence).

CDR3 bases: TGTGCCAGCAGCGAGCGGGAGTGGCTGACAGATACGCAGTATTTT. Its protein product is CASSEREWLTDTQYF. The rearrangement links TRBV9 to TRBJ2-3; 8 nucleotides line up with TRBD2. The V gene's germline CDR1 is SGDLS and CDR2 YYNGEE. The V segment lost 3 bases and the J segment 3 bases; nucleotides outside the gene matches: 6. The CDR3 totals 15 residues.

The chain has TRBV28 and TRBJ2-5; 9 nucleotides match TRBD2. Germline CDR1 reads MDHEN; CDR2 reads SYDVKM. The CDR3 length is 16 residues. V lost 5 bases and J lost 0; bases outside the gene matches: 7. CDR3: CASSRLAETDQETQYF. Written as DNA, the CDR3 is TGTGCCAGCAGTAGACTAGCGGAGACTGACCAAGAGACCCAGTACTTC.

The chain joins TRBV9 to TRBJ2-7, with D maybe TRBD1 (6 bases). Germline values: CDR1 SGDLS, CDR2 YYNGEE. The CDR3 spans 14 residues. Between the trimmed V and J ends, which lost 2 bases and 6 bases, there was a span of 15 bases. This chain's CDR3 is CASSVGDTPIEQYF. The CDR3 DNA sequence: TGTGCCAGCAGCGTCGGGGACACACCGATCGAGCAGTACTTC.